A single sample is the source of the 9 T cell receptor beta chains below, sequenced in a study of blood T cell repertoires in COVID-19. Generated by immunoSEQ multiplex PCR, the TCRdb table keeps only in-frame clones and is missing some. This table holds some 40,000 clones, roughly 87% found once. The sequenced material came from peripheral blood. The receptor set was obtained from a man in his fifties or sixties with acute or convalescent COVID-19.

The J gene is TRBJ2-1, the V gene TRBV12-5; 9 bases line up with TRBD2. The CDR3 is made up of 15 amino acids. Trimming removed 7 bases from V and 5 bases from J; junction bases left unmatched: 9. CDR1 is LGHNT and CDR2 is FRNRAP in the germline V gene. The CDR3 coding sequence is TGTGCTAGTGTCCGCAGTAGCGGGAGCGACAATGAGCAGTTCTTC. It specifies CASVRSSGSDNEQFF.

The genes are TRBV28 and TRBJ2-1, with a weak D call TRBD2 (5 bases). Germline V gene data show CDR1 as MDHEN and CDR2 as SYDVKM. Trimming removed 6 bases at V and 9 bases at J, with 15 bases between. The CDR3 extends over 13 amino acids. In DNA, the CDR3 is TGTGCCAGCAGCCTCGACCTAGCCTTTGAGCAGTTCTTC. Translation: CASSLDLAFEQFF.

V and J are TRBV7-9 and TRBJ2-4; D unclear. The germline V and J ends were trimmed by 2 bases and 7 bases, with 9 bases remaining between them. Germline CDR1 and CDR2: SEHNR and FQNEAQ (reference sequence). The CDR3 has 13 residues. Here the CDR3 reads CASSLTGINIQYF. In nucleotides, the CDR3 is TGTGCCAGCAGCTTAACTGGTATCAACATTCAGTACTTC.

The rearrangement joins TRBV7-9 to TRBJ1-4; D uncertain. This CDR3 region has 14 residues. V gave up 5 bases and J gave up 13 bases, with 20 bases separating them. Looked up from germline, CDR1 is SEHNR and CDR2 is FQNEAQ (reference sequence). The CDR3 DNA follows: TGTGCCAGCAGCCCCCGGGCGGATTCCGGGATACTGTTTTTT. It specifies CASSPRADSGILFF. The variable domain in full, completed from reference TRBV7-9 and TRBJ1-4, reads DTGVSQNPRHKITKRGQNVTFRCDPISEHNRLYWYRQTLGQGPEFLTYFQNEAQLEKSRLLSDRFSAERPKGSFSTLEIQRTEQGDSAMYLCASSPRADSGILFFGSGTQLSVL.

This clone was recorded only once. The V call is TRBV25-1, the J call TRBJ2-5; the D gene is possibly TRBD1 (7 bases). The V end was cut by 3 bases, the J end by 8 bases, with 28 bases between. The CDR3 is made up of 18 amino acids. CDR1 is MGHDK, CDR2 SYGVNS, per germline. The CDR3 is CASSDYGRGQISKRTQYF. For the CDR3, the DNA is TGTGCCAGCAGTGACTATGGGCGGGGACAGATCTCCAAGAGAACCCAGTACTTC.

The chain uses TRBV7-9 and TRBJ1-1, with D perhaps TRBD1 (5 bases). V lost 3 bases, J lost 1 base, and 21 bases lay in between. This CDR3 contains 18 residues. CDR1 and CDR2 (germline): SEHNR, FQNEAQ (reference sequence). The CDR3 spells CASSFPFGRGGPNTEAFF. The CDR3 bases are TGTGCCAGCAGCTTTCCTTTCGGGAGGGGTGGACCGAACACTGAAGCTTTCTTT.

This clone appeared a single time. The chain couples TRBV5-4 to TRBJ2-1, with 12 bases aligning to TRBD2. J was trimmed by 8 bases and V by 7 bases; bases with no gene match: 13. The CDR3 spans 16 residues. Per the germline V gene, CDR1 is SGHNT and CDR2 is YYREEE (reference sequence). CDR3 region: CASGPRLAGVAHEQFF. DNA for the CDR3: TGTGCCAGCGGCCCTAGACTAGCGGGAGTTGCCCATGAGCAGTTCTTC.

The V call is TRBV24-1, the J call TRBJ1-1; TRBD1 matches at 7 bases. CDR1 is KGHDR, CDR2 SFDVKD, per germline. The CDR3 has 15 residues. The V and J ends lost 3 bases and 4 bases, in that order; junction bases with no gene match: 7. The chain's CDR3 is CATSDTRQGSTEAFF. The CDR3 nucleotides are TGTGCCACCAGTGATACCCGACAGGGTAGCACTGAAGCTTTCTTT.

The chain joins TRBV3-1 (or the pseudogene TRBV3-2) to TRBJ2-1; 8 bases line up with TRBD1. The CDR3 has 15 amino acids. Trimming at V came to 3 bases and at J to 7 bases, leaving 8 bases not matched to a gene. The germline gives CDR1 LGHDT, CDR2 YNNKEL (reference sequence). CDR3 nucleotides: TGTGCCAGCAGCCACCACGACAGGGGCCCAAATGAGCAGTTCTTC. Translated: CASSHHDRGPNEQFF.